This T cell receptor (beta chain) emerged from a study of regulatory T cells in long-lasting Graves disease (dated by TCRdb to about 2021). Regarding the study in general: Persistent Graves' disease was defined as persistently positive TSH receptor autoantibodies together with antithyroid drug treatment for over 5 years. Peripheral blood TCR sequencing and RNA sequencing compared persistent Graves' disease patients with newly diagnosed Graves' disease patients. The study was registered as a clinical trial and conducted in China. A total of 33 samples were covered by TCR sequencing, comprising 13 persistent and some 20 newly diagnosed Graves' disease patients. Persistent Graves' disease patients in the clinical cohort had taken antithyroid drugs for around 10 years on average.

In its sample, this clonotype was seen many times. This clone's antigen is unknown. Qualities for individual bases were not recorded, and no much larger clone is one base off. Interpreted using the paper, the time point label stands for: persistent/refractory GD, antithyroid drugs over 5 years with positive TRAb. For both TCR sequencing and RNA sequencing, RNA was extracted from PBMCs in TRIzol. Graves' disease was diagnosed according to American Thyroid Association guidelines. Recruitment of patients was carried out at an endocrinology department in Xi'an, China. Each patient gave around 9.2 milliliters of peripheral blood, collected in an EDTA anticoagulant tube. Ficoll Paque Plus density gradient separation was used to isolate PBMCs, and no further T cell sorting was done. An Agilent 2100 Bioanalyzer and agarose gel were used to check RNA quality, and a NanoDrop 2000 was used to measure RNA concentration.

Study-level results and caveats: Persistent disease showed preferential use of TRBV28, TRBJ1-2 and TRBJ2-5, whereas newly diagnosed disease favored TRBV20-1 and TRBJ2-1. Persistent patients shared more public clonotypes among themselves (fewer than 3,000) than newly diagnosed patients did (about 900). The authors acknowledged the small sample size as a limitation that may reduce accuracy. Compared with newly diagnosed patients, persistent Graves' disease patients had lower TCR Shannon entropy and fewer highly expanded clones, which suggests clonal expansion. Only the TCR beta chain was sequenced and analyzed. Because the primary lesion, thyroid tissue, could not be accessed, the study looked at peripheral blood alone.

From the germline V gene, CDR1 is MNHNS and CDR2 is SASEGT. The CDR3 sequence holds 14 residues, the cysteine and phenylalanine included. Just CDR3 DNA is preserved here, 42 bases in frame from base 1. V is shortened by 6 bases, J by 4 bases, and the region joining them spans 12 bases. Libraries were prepared through multiplex PCR. The listed sequencing device is Illumina HiSeq 4000. TCR beta libraries were built with iRepertoire HTBI primers and Arm-PCR amplification of CDR3 regions. Gel purification was performed on PCR products prior to sequencing. As for the authors' bioinformatics: Across samples, 60 to 75 TRBV and roughly 13 TRBJ segments were identified and used for gene usage analysis of CDR3 amino acid clonotypes. COPE and FqMerger were used to merge the filtered high-quality paired reads into contigs. Contigs were aligned with BLAST to IMGT TRBV, TRBD and TRBJ reference genes, and CDR3 was defined per IMGT. Clonotypes above 0.1% frequency were classified as highly expanded clones. Shannon entropy served as the measure of repertoire diversity, while the Gini coefficient captured V-J evenness. Public clonotypes were defined as clonotypes shared by more than one individual. TCRdb applied fastp at Q25 and MiXCR to the public reads, then kept only in-frame beta chains. CDR3 protein sequences are deduplicated, and each keeps its most common genes and DNA. These V and J calls are TCRdb output, not the study's own analysis. A total of about 430,000 distinct CDR3 sequences appear in this sample, around 20% of them only once. Of the sample, 14% falls within the top ten clones.

The sequencing here drew on peripheral blood mononuclear cells (PBMCs), taken when the disease was refractory, from a patient treated with antithyroid drugs. The rearrangement joined TRBV6-1 to TRBJ1-4; TRBD1 could be the D gene, as 6 bases match. The source of this sequence is a female donor with Graves disease. The CDR3 sequence is CASRIGGVNEKLFF. The sequenced DNA: TGTGCCAGCAGAATCGGGGGCGTTAATGAAAAACTGTTTTTT.